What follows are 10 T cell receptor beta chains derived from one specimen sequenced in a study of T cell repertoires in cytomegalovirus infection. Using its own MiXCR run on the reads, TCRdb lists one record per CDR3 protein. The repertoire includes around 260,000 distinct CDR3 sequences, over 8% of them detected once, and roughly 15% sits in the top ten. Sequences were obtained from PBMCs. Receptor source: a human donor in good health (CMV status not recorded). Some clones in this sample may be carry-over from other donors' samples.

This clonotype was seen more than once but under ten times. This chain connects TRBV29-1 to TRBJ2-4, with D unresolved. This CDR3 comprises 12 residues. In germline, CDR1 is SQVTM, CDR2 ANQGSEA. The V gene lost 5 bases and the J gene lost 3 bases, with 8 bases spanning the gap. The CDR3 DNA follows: TGCAGCGTTTATTCCAGCAAAAACATTCAGTACTTC. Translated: CSVYSSKNIQYF.

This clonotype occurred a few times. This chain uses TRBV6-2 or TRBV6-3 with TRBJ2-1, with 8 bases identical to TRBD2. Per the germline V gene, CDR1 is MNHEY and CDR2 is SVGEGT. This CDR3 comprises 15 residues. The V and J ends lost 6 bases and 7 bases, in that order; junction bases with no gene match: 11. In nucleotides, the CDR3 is TGTGCCAGCAGCCGAGCGGGAGCAAGAACAAATGAGCAGTTCTTC. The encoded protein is CASSRAGARTNEQFF.

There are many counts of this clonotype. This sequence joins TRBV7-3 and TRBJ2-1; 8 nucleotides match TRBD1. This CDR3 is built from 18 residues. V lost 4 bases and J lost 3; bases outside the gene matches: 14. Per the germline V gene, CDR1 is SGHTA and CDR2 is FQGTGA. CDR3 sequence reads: CASSSSPPSGTGYNEQFF. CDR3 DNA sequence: TGTGCCAGCAGCTCCTCCCCACCTTCCGGGACAGGCTACAATGAGCAGTTCTTC.

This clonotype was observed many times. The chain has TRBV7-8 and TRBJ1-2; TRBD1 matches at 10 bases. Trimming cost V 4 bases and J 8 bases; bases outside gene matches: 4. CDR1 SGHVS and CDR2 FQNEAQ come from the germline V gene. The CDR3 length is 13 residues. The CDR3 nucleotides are TGTGCCAGCAGCTCGGGACAGGGGAACGGCTACACCTTC. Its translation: CASSSGQGNGYTF.

The CDR3 is CASRTGGDEQYF. CDR3 in DNA: TGTGCCAGCAGGACAGGGGGGGACGAGCAGTACTTC. This chain connects TRBV6-2 or TRBV6-3 to TRBJ2-7; 9 nucleotides match TRBD1. CDR1 and CDR2 (germline): MNHEY, SVGEGT. The CDR3 spans 12 residues. V lost 6 bases, J lost 5 bases, and 2 bases stayed unmatched.

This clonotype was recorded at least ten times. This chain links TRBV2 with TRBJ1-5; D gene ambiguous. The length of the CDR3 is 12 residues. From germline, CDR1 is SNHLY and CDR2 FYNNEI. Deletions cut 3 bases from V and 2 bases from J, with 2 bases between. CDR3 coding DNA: TGTGCCAGCAGTGACCGCAATCAGCCCCAGCATTTT. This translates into CASSDRNQPQHF.

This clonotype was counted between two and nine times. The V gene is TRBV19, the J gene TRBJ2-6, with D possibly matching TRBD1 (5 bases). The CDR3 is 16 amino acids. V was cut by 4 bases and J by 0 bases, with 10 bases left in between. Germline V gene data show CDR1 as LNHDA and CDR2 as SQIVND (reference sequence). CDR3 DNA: TGTGCCAGTAGTAAAGCAGGGAACTCTGGGGCCAACGTCCTGACTTTC. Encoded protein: CASSKAGNSGANVLTF.

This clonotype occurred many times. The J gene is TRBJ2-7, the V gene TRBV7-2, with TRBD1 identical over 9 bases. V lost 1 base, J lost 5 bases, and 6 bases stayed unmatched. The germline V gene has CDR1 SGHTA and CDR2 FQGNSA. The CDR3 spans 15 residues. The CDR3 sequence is CASSLEGQGTHEQYF. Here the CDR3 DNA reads TGTGCCAGCAGCTTAGAAGGACAGGGGACCCACGAGCAGTACTTC.

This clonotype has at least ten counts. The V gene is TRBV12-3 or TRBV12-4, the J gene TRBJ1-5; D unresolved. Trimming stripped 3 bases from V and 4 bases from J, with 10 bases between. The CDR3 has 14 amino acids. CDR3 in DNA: TGTGCCAGCAGTTTCCGGCAGGCGAATCAGCCCCAGCATTTT. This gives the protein CASSFRQANQPQHF.

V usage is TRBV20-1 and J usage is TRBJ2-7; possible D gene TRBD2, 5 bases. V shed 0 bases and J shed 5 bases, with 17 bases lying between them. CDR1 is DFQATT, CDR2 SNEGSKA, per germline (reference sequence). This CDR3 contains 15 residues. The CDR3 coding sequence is TGCAGTGCTAGAGATCCCGTGAGGGCAGCCCACGAGCAGTACTTC. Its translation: CSARDPVRAAHEQYF.